The T cell receptor (beta chain) under discussion was sequenced for a study of OX40 agonist ivuxolimab in advanced cancers. On the study more broadly: Participants, 75% to 85% male, averaged roughly 60 years of age, ranging from about 23 to 90.

A note on this clone: The antigen is not known. One junction end does not reproduce the germline sequence, and a read error may be involved.

TCRdb's table, derived via immunoSEQ multiplex PCR, lists solely in-frame clones and lacks some. The table shows roughly 34,000 clones, with over 75% occurring only once. Germline-derived CDR1 and CDR2 are SGHRS and YFSETQ. This CDR3 has 13 residues. Study-level points and caveats: Both CD4+ and CD8+ T cell populations in blood had undergone clonal expansion by week 6 at 0.1 to 3.0 mg/kg. CD8+ T cells were the subset that, on average, had more expanded clones than CD4+. The investigators did not determine what antigen specificity the expanded peripheral T cells had.

This TCR came from an adult with an advanced solid tumor such as melanoma, head and neck, liver or kidney cancer. The material sequenced was CD4+ or CD8+ T cells sorted from blood, taken in a trial of the OX40 agonist ivuxolimab. This chain uses TRBV5-1 with TRBJ2-7, with D perhaps TRBD1 (6 bases). The CDR3 nucleotides read TGCGCCAGCAGCCTGACAGGCTCCCACGAGCAGTACTTC. Its translation: CASSLTGSHEQYF.